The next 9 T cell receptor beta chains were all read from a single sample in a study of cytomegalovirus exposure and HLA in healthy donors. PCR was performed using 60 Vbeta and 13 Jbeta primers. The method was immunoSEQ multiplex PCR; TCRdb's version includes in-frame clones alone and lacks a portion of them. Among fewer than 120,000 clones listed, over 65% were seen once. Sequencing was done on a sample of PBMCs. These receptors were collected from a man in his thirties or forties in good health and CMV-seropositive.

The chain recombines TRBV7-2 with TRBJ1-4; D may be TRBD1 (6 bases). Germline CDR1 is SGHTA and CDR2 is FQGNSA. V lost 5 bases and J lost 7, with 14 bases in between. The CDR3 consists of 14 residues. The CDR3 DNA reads TGTGCCAGCAGCGACCAGGGGCCCCTTGAAAAACTGTTTTTT. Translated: CASSDQGPLEKLFF.

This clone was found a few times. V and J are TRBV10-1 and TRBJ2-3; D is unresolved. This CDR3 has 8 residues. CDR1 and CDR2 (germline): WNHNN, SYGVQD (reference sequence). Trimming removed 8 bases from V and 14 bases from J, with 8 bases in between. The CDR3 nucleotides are TGCGCCAGCCTCCCTAGGTATTTT. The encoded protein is CASLPRYF.

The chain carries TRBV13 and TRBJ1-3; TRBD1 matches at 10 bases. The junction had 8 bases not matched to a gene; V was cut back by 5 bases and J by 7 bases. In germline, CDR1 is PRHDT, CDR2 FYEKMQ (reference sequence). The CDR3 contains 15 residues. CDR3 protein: CASSIAGTGDNTIYF. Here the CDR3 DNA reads TGTGCCAGCAGCATAGCCGGGACAGGGGACAACACCATATATTTT.

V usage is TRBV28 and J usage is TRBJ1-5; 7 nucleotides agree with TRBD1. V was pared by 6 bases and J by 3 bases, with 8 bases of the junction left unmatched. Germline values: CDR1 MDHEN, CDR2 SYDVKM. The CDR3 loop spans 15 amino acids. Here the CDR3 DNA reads TGTGCCAGCAGCCCAGGGGGGTTATTCAATCAGCCCCAGCATTTT. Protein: CASSPGGLFNQPQHF.

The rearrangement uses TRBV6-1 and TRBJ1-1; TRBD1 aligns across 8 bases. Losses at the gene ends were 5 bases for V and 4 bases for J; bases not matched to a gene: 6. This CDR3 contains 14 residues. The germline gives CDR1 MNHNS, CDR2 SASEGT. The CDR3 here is CASSTRGPGTEAFF. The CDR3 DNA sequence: TGTGCCAGCAGTACCAGGGGGCCGGGCACTGAAGCTTTCTTT.

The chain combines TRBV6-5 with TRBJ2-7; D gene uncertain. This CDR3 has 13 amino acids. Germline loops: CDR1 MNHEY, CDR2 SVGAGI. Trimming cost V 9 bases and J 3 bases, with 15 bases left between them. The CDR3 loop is CAREPSPGYEQYF. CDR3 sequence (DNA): TGTGCCAGAGAACCGTCCCCCGGCTACGAGCAGTACTTC.

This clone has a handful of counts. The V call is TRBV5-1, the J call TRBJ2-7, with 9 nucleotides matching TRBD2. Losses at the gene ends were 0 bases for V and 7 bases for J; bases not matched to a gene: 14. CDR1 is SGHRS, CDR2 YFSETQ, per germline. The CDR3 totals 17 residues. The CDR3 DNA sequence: TGCGCCAGCAGCTTGGGTCGAGCGGGGGGCACCCGAGAGGAGCAGTACTTC. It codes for CASSLGRAGGTREEQYF.

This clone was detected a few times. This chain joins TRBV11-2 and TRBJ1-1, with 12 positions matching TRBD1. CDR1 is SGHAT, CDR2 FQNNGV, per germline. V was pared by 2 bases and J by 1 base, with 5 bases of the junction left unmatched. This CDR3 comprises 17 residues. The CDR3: CASSLRDRGRRNTEAFF. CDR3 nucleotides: TGTGCCAGCAGCTTAAGGGACAGGGGGCGCAGGAACACTGAAGCTTTCTTT. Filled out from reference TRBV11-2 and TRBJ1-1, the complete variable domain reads EAGVAQSPRYKIIEKRQSVAFWCNPISGHATLYWYQQILGQGPKLLIQFQNNGVVDDSQLPKDRFSAERLKGVDSTLKIQPAKLEDSAVYLCASSLRDRGRRNTEAFFGQGTRLTVV.

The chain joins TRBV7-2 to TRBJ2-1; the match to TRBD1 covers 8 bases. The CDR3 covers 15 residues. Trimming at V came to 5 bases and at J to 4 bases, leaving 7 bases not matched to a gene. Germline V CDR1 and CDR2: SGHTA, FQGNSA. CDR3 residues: CASSPTGDRYNEQFF. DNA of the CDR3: TGTGCCAGCAGCCCAACTGGGGACAGGTACAATGAGCAGTTCTTC.